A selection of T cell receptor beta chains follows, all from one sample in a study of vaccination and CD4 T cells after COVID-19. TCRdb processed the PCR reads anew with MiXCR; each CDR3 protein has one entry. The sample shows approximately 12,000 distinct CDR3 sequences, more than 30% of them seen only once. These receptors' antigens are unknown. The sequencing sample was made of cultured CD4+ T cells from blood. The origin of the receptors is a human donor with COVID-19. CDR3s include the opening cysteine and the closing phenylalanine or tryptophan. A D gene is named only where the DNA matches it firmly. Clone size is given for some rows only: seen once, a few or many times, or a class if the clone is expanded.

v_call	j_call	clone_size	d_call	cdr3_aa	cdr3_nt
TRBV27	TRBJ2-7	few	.	CASSLFGGGTYEQYF	TGTGCCAGCAGTTTATTCGGAGGGGGGACCTACGAGCAGTACTTC
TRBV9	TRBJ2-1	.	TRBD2	CASSERGGSYNEQFF	TGTGCCAGCAGCGAGCGGGGGGGCTCCTACAATGAGCAGTTCTTC
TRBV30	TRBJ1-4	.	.	CAWSTGGLGEKLFF	TGTGCCTGGAGTACGGGGGGTCTGGGTGAAAAACTGTTTTTT
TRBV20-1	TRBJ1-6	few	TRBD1	CSARGAQGAFSPLHF	TGCAGTGCTAGAGGTGCTCAGGGGGCGTTTTCACCCCTCCACTTT
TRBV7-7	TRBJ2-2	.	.	CASSRESAGELFF	TGTGCTAGCAGCCGCGAGAGCGCCGGGGAGCTGTTTTTT
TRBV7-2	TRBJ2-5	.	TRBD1	CASSLRPGQGGAASWGQETQYF	TGTGCCAGCAGCTTACGGCCGGGACAGGGGGGAGCGGCCTCCTGGGGCCAAGAGACCCAGTACTTC
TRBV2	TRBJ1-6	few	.	CASKEQDNSPLHF	TGTGCCAGCAAGGAGCAAGATAATTCACCCCTCCACTTT
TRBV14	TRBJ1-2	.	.	CASSQDAEAYGYTF	TGTGCCAGCAGCCAAGACGCGGAAGCCTATGGCTACACCTTC
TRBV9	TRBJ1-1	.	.	CASSVGPGLNTEAFF	TGTGCCAGCAGCGTAGGGCCGGGCTTGAACACTGAAGCTTTCTTT
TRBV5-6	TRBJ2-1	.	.	CASSRPTNSYNEQFF	TGTGCCAGCAGCCGCCCGACTAACTCCTACAATGAGCAGTTCTTC
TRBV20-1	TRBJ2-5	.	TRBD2	CSARLGGGPSGTQYF	TGCAGTGCTAGATTGGGCGGGGGGCCCTCAGGAACCCAGTACTTC
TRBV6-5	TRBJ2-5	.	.	CASSLGRTGETQYF	TGTGCCAGCAGTTTAGGCAGAACGGGGGAGACCCAGTACTTC
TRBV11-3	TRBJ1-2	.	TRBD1	CASSLARTRDSGYTF	TGTGCCAGCAGCTTAGCTCGGACCAGGGACAGTGGCTACACCTTC
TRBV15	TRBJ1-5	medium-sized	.	CATQGQLNQPQHF	TGTGCCACCCAAGGACAGTTAAATCAGCCCCAGCATTTT
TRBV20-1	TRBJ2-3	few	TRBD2	CSARFVAGGTDTQYF	TGCAGTGCTAGATTCGTGGCGGGAGGCACAGATACGCAGTATTTT
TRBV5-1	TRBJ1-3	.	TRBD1	CASSLGDREGNTIYF	TGCGCCAGCAGCTTGGGGGACAGGGAAGGAAACACCATATATTTT
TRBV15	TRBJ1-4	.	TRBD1	CATSLQRGTGAEKLFF	TGTGCCACCAGCCTCCAACGGGGGACAGGAGCTGAAAAACTGTTTTTT
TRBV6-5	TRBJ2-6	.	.	CASSYWGAGANVLTF	TGTGCCAGCAGTTATTGGGGTGCAGGGGCCAACGTCCTGACTTTC
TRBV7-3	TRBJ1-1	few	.	CASSQTGGPTEAFF	TGTGCCAGCAGCCAGACAGGAGGCCCCACTGAAGCTTTCTTT
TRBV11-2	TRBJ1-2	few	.	CASSLFSPVVANYGYTF	TGTGCCAGCAGCTTATTTTCCCCCGTCGTGGCTAACTATGGCTACACCTTC
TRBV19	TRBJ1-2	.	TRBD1	CATKGAYYGYTF	TGTGCCACGAAGGGGGCGTACTATGGCTACACCTTC
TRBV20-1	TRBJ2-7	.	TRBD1	CSARPILTGPEQYF	TGCAGTGCCCGGCCCATCTTGACAGGGCCCGAGCAGTACTTC
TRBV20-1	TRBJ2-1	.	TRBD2	CSAASPLAGGAYNEQFF	TGCAGTGCTGCTTCCCCCCTAGCGGGGGGGGCCTACAATGAGCAGTTCTTC
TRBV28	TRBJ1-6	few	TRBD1	CASSYPGTERSPLHF	TGTGCCAGCAGTTACCCCGGGACAGAGCGTTCACCCCTCCACTTT
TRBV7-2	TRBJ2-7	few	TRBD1	CASSPQTGRSNHEQYF	TGTGCCAGCAGCCCGCAGACAGGGAGAAGTAACCACGAGCAGTACTTC
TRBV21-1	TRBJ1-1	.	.	CASFPGTGICTEAFF	TGTGCCAGCTTTCCCGGGACAGGGATTTGCACTGAAGCTTTCTTT
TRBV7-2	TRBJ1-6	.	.	CASEGGAQSPLHF	TGTGCCTCAGAGGGGGGGGCTCAATCACCCCTCCACTTT
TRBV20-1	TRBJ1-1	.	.	CSARSGTEAFF	TGCAGTGCTAGATCGGGGACTGAAGCTTTCTTT
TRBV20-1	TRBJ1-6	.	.	CSARDPGSDPLHF	TGCAGTGCTAGAGATCCGGGAAGTGATCCCCTCCACTTT
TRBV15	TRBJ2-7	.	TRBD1	CATSHMTGGYYEQYF	TGTGCCACCAGCCATATGACAGGGGGATACTACGAGCAGTACTTC
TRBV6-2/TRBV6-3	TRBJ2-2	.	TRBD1	CASSSGQSVRELFF	TGTGCCAGCAGCTCGGGACAGAGCGTCAGGGAGCTGTTTTTT
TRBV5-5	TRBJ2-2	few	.	CASSLLAGYTGELFF	TGTGCCAGCAGCTTGCTGGCGGGGTACACCGGGGAGCTGTTTTTT
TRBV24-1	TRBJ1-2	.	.	CATSDGGNYGYTF	TGTGCCACCAGTGATGGGGGAAACTATGGCTACACCTTC
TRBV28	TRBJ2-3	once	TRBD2	CASTQGDVGGGDTQYF	TGTGCCAGCACCCAAGGTGATGTCGGGGGGGGAGATACGCAGTATTTT
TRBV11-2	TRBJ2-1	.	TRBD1	CASSANRGEQFF	TGTGCCAGCAGTGCTAACAGGGGTGAGCAGTTCTTC
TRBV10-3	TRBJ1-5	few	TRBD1	CAISGRTGANQPQHF	TGTGCCATCAGTGGTAGAACAGGGGCGAATCAGCCCCAGCATTTT
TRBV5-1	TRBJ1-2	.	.	CASSAETGGGVKYTF	TGCGCCAGCAGCGCCGAGACAGGAGGTGGGGTAAAATACACCTTC
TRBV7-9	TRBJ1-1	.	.	CASSPKHRVGTEAFF	TGTGCCAGCAGCCCTAAACACAGGGTTGGGACTGAAGCTTTCTTT
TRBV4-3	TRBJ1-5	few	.	CASSQGFGGKQPQHF	TGCGCCAGCAGCCAAGGATTTGGGGGAAAGCAGCCCCAGCATTTT
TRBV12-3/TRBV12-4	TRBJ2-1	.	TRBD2	CASSQRGSSYNEQFF	TGTGCCAGCAGTCAGCGGGGGAGCTCCTACAATGAGCAGTTCTTC
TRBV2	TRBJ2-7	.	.	CASRPVIGSYEQYF	TGTGCCAGCAGGCCTGTAATCGGATCCTACGAGCAGTACTTC
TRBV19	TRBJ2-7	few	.	CASSIGPLTEQYF	TGTGCCAGTAGTATAGGTCCCCTTACGGAGCAGTACTTC
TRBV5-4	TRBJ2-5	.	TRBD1	CASSSDRAETQYF	TGTGCCAGCAGCTCGGACAGGGCGGAGACCCAGTACTTC
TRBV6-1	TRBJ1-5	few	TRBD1	CASGGQGGMRNQPQHF	TGTGCCAGCGGGGGACAGGGAGGAATGCGGAATCAGCCCCAGCATTTT
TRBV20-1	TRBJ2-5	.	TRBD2	CSASPSGAIQETQYF	TGCAGTGCTAGCCCTAGCGGGGCCATCCAAGAGACCCAGTACTTC
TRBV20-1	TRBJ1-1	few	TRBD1	CSARGTGVNTEAFF	TGCAGTGCTAGAGGGACAGGGGTAAACACTGAAGCTTTCTTT
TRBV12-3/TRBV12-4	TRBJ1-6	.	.	CATATGNSPLHF	TGTGCCACAGCTACAGGCAATTCACCCCTCCACTTT
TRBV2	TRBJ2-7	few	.	CASSGGQFHEQYF	TGTGCCAGCAGCGGAGGACAGTTTCACGAGCAGTACTTC
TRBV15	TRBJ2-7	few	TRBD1	CATSRDRGLYEQYF	TGTGCCACCAGCAGGGACAGGGGGCTCTACGAGCAGTACTTC
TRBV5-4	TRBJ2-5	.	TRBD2	CASSLGSSGGYLETQYF	TGTGCCAGCAGCTTGGGATCTAGCGGGGGGTATTTGGAGACCCAGTACTTC
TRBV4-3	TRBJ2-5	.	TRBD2	CASSRSPTSLETQYF	TGCGCCAGCAGCCGAAGTCCGACTAGCTTGGAGACCCAGTACTTC
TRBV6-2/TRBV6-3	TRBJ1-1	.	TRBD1	CASTESNRGLGEAFF	TGTGCCAGCACCGAATCCAACAGGGGCCTGGGTGAAGCTTTCTTT
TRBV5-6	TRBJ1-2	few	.	CASSPGVYGYTF	TGTGCCAGCAGCCCAGGGGTCTATGGCTACACCTTC
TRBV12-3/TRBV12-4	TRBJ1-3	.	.	CASSTTTGNTIYF	TGTGCCAGCAGTACCACGACAGGAAACACCATATATTTT